This T cell receptor beta chain appears in the sequencing data of a study of shared clonotypes between healthy human individuals. Findings of the study overall: Naive subsets generally had larger estimated richness than memory subsets. Donors were few, which limited the genetic and exposure-history diversity represented. Sequencing depth was expected to influence donor clonotype sharing.

In regard to this clone: Its target is unknown.

An even split of each subset's genomic DNA across several immunoSEQ plates was performed. Method: immunoSEQ multiplex PCR; TCRdb's copy keeps in-frame clones and lacks some. The sample includes over 2 million clones, approximately 95% of them seen just once. The V segment lost 4 bases and the J segment 2 bases; nucleotides outside the gene matches: 8. There are 16 residues in the CDR3. Germline V gene data show CDR1 as PRHDT and CDR2 as FYEKMQ (reference sequence). CD8 cells regarded as naive lacked CD45RO, were positively chosen for CCR7, and omitted terminally differentiated effector memory CD45RA+ cells.

The TCR originated in a man aged 18 to 29 in good health. The chain uses TRBV13 and TRBJ2-7; 10 nucleotides match TRBD2. Sample: naive CD8+ T cells sorted from blood. CDR3 nucleotides: TGTGCCAGCAGCTATAGCAGCGGGGGGGGACCCTACGAGCAGTACTTC. It specifies CASSYSSGGGPYEQYF.